Sequencing of this T cell receptor (beta chain) was carried out in a study of T cell responses to AZD1222 COVID-19 vaccine. The V gene lost 4 bases and the J gene lost 5 bases, with 20 bases spanning the gap. The CDR3 extends over 16 amino acids. CDR1 is LGHNA and CDR2 is YSLEER in the germline V gene. The protocol was immunoSEQ multiplex PCR, while the TCRdb copy is restricted to in-frame clones and leaves out a portion. The table shows roughly 92,000 clones, with around 89% occurring only once. Sequenced here: peripheral blood, sampled on day 0 of AZD1222 vaccination. This sequence originates from an adult in good health. V is TRBV4-3 and J is TRBJ1-2; possibly TRBD1 for D (6 bases). The CDR3 region has the DNA TGCGCCAGCAGCCCCGATCCCACTCCAGGGGCTTATGGCTACACCTTC. Translated, it gives CASSPDPTPGAYGYTF.